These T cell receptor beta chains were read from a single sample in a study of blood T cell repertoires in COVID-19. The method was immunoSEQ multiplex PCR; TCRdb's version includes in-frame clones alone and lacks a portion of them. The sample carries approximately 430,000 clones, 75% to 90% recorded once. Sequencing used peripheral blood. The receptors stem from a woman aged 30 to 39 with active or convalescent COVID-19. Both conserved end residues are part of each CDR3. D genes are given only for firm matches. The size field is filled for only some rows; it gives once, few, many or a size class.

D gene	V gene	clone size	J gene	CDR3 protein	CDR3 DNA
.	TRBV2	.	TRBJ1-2	CASSEIGARGYTF	TGTGCCAGCAGTGAAATTGGGGCCCGGGGCTACACCTTC
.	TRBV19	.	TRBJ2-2	CASSQLETGELFF	TGTGCCAGTAGTCAACTGGAGACCGGGGAGCTGTTTTTT
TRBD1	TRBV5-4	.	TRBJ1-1	CASSWDRDLYTEAFF	TGTGCCAGCAGCTGGGACAGGGACCTTTACACTGAAGCTTTCTTT
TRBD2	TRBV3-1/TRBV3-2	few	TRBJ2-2	CASSQPRLAGYTGELFF	TGTGCCAGCAGCCAACCGAGACTAGCGGGGTACACCGGGGAGCTGTTTTTT
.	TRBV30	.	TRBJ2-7	CAWIFQGISYEQYF	TGTGCCTGGATTTTCCAGGGGATCTCCTACGAGCAGTACTTC
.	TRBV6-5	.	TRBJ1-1	CASSPTGILNTEAFF	TGTGCCAGCAGTCCCACGGGGATCCTGAACACTGAAGCTTTCTTT
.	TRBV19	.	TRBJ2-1	CASSIYRPDLYNEQFF	TGTGCCAGTAGTATTTACAGGCCAGACCTATACAATGAGCAGTTCTTC
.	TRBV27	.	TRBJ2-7	CASSLAYGYEQYF	TGTGCCAGCAGTTTGGCATATGGTTACGAGCAGTACTTC
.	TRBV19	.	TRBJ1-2	CATKQSEGFNYGYTF	TGTGCCACCAAGCAGAGCGAGGGTTTTAACTATGGCTACACCTTC
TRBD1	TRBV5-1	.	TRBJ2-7	CASYPGTGYNLLYEQYF	TGCGCCAGCTACCCCGGGACAGGGTATAATCTGCTGTACGAGCAGTACTTC
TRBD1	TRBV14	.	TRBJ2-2	CASSRGVQGARTGELFF	TGTGCCAGCAGCCGAGGGGTTCAGGGGGCGCGGACCGGGGAGCTGTTTTTT
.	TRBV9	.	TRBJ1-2	CASSPRDIYGYTF	TGTGCCAGCAGCCCCCGAGACATCTATGGCTACACCTTC
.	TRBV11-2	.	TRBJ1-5	CASSTQGNQPQHF	TGTGCCAGCAGCACCCAGGGGAATCAGCCCCAGCATTTT